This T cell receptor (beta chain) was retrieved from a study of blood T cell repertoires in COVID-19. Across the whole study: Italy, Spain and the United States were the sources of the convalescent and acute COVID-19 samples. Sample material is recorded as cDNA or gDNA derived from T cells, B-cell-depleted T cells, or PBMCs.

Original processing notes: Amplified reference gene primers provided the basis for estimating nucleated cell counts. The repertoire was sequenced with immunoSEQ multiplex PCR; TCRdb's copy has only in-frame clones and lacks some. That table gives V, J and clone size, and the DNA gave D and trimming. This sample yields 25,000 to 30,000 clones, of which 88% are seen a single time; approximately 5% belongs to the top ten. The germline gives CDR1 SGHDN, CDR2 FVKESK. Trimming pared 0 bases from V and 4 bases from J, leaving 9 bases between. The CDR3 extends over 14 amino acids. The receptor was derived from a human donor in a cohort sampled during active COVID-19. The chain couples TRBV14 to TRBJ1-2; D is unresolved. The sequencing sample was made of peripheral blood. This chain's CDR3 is CASSQEGSPYGYTF. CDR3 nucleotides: TGTGCCAGCAGCCAAGAAGGGAGCCCCTATGGCTACACCTTC.